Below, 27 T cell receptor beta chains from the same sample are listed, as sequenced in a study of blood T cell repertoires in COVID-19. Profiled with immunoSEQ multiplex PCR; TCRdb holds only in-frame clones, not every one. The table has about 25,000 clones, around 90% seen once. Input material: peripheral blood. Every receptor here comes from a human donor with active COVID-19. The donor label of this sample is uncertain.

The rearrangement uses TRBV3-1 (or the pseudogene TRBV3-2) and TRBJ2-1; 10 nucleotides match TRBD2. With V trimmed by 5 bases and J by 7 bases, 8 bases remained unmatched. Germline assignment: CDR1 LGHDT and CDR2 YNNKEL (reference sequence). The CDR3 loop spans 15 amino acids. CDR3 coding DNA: TGTGCCAGCAGCACTCAGCGGGAGGGAGGAAATGAGCAGTTCTTC. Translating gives CASSTQREGGNEQFF.

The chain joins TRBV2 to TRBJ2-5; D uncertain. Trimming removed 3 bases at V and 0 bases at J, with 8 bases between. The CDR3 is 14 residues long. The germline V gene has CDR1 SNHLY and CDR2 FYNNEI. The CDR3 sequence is CASSDMQYQETQYF. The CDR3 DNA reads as TGTGCCAGCAGTGATATGCAGTACCAAGAGACCCAGTACTTC.

The CDR3 region is CSASPGLAGVRSSYEQYF. The CDR3 DNA reads as TGCAGTGCTAGTCCCGGACTAGCGGGAGTGAGGAGCTCCTACGAGCAGTACTTC. The chain links TRBV20-1 to TRBJ2-7; 13 positions agree with TRBD2. CDR1 and CDR2 (germline): DFQATT, SNEGSKA (reference sequence). J gave up 0 bases and V 3 bases, and 11 bases lay outside the gene matches. CDR3 length equals 18 residues.

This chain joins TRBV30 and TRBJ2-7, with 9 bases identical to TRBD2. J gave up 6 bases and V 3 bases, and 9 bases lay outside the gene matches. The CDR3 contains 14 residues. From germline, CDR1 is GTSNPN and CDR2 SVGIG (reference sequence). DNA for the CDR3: TGTGCCTGGAGAGGTTTAGCGGGAGACGGCGAGCAGTACTTC. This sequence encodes CAWRGLAGDGEQYF.

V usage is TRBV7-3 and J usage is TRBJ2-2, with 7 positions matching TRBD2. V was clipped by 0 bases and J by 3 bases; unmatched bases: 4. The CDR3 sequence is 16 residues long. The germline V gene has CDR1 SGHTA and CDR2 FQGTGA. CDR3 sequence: CASSLTRGLHTGELFF. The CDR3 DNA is TGTGCCAGCAGCTTAACCCGGGGACTACACACCGGGGAGCTGTTTTTT.

DNA for the CDR3: TGTGCCAGCAGCCCCGGAACGGGAAGGGGGACAGATACGCAGTATTTT. Translated, it gives CASSPGTGRGTDTQYF. The V gene is TRBV5-4, the J gene TRBJ2-3; tentative D call: TRBD1 (6 bases). The CDR3 covers 16 residues. The germline V and J ends were trimmed by 4 bases and 3 bases, with 18 bases remaining between them. The germline V gene has CDR1 SGHNT and CDR2 YYREEE (reference sequence).

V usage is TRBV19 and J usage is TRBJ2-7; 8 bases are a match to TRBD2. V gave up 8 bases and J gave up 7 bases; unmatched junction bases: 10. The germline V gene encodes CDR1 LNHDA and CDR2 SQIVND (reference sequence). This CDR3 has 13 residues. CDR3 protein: CASSVSGTSEQYF. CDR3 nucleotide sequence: TGTGCCAGTTCTGTTAGCGGGACCTCGGAGCAGTACTTC.

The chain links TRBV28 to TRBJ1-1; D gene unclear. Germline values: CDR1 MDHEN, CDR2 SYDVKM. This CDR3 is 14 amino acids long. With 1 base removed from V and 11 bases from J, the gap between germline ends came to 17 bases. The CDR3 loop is CASSLSGSPLGAFF. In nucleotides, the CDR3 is TGTGCCAGCAGTTTATCGGGGTCCCCTTTGGGGGCTTTCTTT. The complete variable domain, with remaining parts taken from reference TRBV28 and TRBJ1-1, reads DVKVTQSSRYLVKRTGEKVFLECVQDMDHENMFWYRQDPGLGLRLIYFSYDVKMKEKGDIPEGYSVSREKKERFSLILESASTNQTSMYLCASSLSGSPLGAFFGQGTRLTVV.

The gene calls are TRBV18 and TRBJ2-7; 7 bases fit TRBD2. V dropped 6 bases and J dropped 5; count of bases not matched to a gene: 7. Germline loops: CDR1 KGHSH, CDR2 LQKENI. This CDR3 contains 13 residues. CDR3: CASSLNGGDEQYF. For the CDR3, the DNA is TGTGCCAGCTCCCTTAATGGGGGGGACGAGCAGTACTTC.

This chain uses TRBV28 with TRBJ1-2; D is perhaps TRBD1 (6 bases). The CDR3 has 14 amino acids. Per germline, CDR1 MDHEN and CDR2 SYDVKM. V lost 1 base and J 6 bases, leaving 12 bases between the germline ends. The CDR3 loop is CASSLSTGYDGYTF. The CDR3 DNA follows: TGTGCCAGCAGTTTATCCACAGGGTACGATGGCTACACCTTC.

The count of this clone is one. This CDR3 is CASSLAVRDNEQFF. CDR3 in DNA: TGTGCCAGCAGCTTGGCAGTGAGGGACAATGAGCAGTTCTTC. The rearrangement uses TRBV5-6 and TRBJ2-1; maybe TRBD2 (5 bases). Germline CDR1 is SGHDT and CDR2 is YYEEEE. CDR3 length: 14 residues. Trimming took 0 bases from V and 5 from J, leaving 9 bases between them.

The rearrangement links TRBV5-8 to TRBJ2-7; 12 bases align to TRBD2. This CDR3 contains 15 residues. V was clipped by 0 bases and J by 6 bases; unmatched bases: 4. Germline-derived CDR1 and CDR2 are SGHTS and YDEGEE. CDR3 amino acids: CASSLGLAGVREQYF. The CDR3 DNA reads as TGTGCCAGCAGCTTGGGACTAGCGGGAGTTCGCGAGCAGTACTTC.

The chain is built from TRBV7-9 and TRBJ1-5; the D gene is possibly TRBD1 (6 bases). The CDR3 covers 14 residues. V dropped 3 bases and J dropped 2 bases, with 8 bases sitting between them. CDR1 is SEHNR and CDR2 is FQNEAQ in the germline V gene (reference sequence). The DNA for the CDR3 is TGTGCCAGCAGCTTGCGGGGGCGCAATCAGCCCCAGCATTTT. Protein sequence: CASSLRGRNQPQHF.

The CDR3 coding sequence is TGTGCCACCAGTGAGTCAGACAGGGTGGGGAATGAGCAGTTCTTC. Protein product: CATSESDRVGNEQFF. The chain employs TRBV24-1 and TRBJ2-1, with 7 bases identical to TRBD1. Germline values: CDR1 KGHDR, CDR2 SFDVKD. V lost 4 bases and J lost 7; bases outside the gene matches: 9. The CDR3 is 15 amino acids.

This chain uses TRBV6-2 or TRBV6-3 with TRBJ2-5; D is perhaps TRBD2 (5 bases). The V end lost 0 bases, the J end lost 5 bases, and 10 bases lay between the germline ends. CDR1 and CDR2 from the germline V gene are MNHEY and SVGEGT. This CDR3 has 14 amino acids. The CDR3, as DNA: TGTGCCAGCAGTTACTCGAGGGCGCCGGAGACCCAGTACTTC. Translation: CASSYSRAPETQYF.

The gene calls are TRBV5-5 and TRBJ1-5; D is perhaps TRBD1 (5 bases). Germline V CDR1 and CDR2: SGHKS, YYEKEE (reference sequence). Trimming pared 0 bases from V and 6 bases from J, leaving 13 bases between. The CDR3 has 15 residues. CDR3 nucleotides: TGTGCCAGCAGCTTGGCAGGGTCGAGAAGTCAGCCCCAGCATTTT. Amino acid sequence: CASSLAGSRSQPQHF. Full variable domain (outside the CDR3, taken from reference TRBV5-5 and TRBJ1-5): DAGVTQSPTHLIKTRGQQVTLRCSPISGHKSVSWYQQVLGQGPQFIFQYYEKEERGRGNFPDRFSARQFPNYSSELNVNALLLGDSALYLCASSLAGSRSQPQHFGDGTRLSIL.

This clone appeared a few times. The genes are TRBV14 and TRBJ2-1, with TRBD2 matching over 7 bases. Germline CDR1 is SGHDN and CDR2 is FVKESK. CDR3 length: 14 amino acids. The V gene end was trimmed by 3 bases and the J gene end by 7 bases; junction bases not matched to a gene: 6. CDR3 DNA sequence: TGTGCCAGCAGCCAGATGGGGGGGTGGAATGAGCAGTTCTTC. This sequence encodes CASSQMGGWNEQFF.

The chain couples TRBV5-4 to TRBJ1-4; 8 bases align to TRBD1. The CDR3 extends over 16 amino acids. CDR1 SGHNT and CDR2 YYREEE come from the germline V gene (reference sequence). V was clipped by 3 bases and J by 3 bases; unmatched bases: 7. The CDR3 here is CASSSTRGLANEKLFF. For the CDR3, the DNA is TGTGCCAGCAGCTCAACCAGGGGGCTAGCTAATGAAAAACTGTTTTTT.

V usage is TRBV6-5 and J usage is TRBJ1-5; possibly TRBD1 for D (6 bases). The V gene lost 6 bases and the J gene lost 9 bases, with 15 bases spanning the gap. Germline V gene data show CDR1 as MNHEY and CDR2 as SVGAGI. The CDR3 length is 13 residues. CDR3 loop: CASRDSQWWPQHF. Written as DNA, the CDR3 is TGTGCCAGCAGGGACAGTCAGTGGTGGCCCCAGCATTTT.

CDR3 nucleotides: TGCGCCAGCAGCATGGGACTAGCGGGAGCCGGTGAGCAGTTCTTC. It specifies CASSMGLAGAGEQFF. The rearrangement joins TRBV5-1 to TRBJ2-1; 14 positions match TRBD2. CDR3 size: 15 residues. From germline, CDR1 is SGHRS and CDR2 YFSETQ. V gave up 4 bases and J gave up 9 bases; unmatched junction bases: 6.

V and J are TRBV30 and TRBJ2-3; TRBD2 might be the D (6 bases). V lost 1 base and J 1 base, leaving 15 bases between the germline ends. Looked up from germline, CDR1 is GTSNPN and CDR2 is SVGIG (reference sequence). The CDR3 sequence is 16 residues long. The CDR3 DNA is TGTGCCTGGAGTGGCCGGAGGGCTAGCGGCACAGATACGCAGTATTTT. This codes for CAWSGRRASGTDTQYF.

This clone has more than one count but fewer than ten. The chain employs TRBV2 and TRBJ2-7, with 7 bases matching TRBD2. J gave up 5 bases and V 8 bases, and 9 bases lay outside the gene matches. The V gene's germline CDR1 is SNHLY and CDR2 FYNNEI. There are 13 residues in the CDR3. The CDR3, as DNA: TGTGCCAGCTGCTTGCGGGAGACGCACGAGCAGTACTTC. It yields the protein CASCLRETHEQYF.

Written as DNA, the CDR3 is TGTGCCATCGGGACAAATTCAGGCAGTAGCTATGGCTACACCTTC. Protein sequence: CAIGTNSGSSYGYTF. The V gene is TRBV24-1, the J gene TRBJ1-2, with D maybe TRBD1 (6 bases). Germline V gene data show CDR1 as KGHDR and CDR2 as SFDVKD. The CDR3 covers 15 residues. Trimming took off 11 bases at V and 4 bases at J, with 22 bases between the two ends.

The CDR3 coding sequence is TGTGCCAGTAGTATAAGTAGGAACACTGAAGCTTTCTTT. It encodes CASSISRNTEAFF. This chain uses TRBV19 with TRBJ1-1; D gene uncertain. Germline V lookup: CDR1 LNHDA, CDR2 SQIVND (reference sequence). V gave up 2 bases and J gave up 1 base, with 5 bases separating them. The CDR3 has 13 residues.

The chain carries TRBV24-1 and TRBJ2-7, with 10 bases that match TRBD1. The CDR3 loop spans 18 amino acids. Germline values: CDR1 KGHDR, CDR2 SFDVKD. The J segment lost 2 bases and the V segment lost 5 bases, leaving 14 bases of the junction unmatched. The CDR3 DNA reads TGTGCCACCAGTGTTAGACAGGGGGCGATTAGGGTGACCTACGAGCAGTACTTC. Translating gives CATSVRQGAIRVTYEQYF.

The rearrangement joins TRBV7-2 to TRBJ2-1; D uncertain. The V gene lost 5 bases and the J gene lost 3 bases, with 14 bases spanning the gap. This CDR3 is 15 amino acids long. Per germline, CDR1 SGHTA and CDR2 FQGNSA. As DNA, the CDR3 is TGTGCCAGCAGCCCGAGTTTCGGTGACTACAATGAGCAGTTCTTC. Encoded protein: CASSPSFGDYNEQFF.

The CDR3 reads CASSLCNPTGFPNVDTQYF. The CDR3 bases are TGTGCCAGCAGTTTATGTAATCCGACGGGATTTCCCAACGTTGATACGCAGTATTTT. The chain recombines TRBV28 with TRBJ2-3; a weak D match, TRBD2 (5 bases). Germline assignment: CDR1 MDHEN and CDR2 SYDVKM. This CDR3 is 19 amino acids long. Trimming stripped 0 bases from V and 6 bases from J, with 25 bases between.